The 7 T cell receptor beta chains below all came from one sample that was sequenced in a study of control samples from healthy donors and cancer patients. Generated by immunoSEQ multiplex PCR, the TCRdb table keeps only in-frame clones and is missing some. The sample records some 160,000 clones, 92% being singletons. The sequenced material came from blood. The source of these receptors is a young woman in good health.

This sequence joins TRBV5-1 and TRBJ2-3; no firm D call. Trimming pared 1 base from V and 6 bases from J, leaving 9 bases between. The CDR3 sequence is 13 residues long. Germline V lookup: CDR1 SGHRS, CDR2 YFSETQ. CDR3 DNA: TGCGCCAGCAGCTTGAACCCTACTGATACGCAGTATTTT. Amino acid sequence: CASSLNPTDTQYF.

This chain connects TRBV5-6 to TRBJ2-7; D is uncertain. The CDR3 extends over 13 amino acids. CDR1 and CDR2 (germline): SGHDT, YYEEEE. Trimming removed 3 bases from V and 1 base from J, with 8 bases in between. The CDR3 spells CASSSGNSYEQYF. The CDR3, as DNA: TGTGCCAGCAGCTCGGGTAATTCCTACGAGCAGTACTTC.

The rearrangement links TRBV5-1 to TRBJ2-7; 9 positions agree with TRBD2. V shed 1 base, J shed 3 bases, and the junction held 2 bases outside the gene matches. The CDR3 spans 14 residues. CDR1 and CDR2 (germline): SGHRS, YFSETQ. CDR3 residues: CASSLRLADYEQYF. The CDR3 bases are TGCGCCAGCAGCTTGCGACTAGCGGACTACGAGCAGTACTTC.

CDR3 amino acids: CASSLPPKRSNQPQHF. DNA of the CDR3: TGTGCCAGCAGTTTACCCCCCAAGCGGAGCAATCAGCCCCAGCATTTT. The chain combines TRBV27 with TRBJ1-5; D is unresolved. The CDR3 loop spans 16 amino acids. Germline V lookup: CDR1 MNHEY, CDR2 SMNVEV (reference sequence). V lost 2 bases and J lost 1, with 12 bases in between.

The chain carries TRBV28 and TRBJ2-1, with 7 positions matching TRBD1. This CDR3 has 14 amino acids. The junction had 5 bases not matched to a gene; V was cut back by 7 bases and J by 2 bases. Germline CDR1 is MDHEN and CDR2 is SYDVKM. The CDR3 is CASNWQGAYNEQFF. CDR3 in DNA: TGTGCCAGCAATTGGCAGGGGGCCTACAATGAGCAGTTCTTC. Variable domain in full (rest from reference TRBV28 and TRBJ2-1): DVKVTQSSRYLVKRTGEKVFLECVQDMDHENMFWYRQDPGLGLRLIYFSYDVKMKEKGDIPEGYSVSREKKERFSLILESASTNQTSMYLCASNWQGAYNEQFFGPGTRLTVL.

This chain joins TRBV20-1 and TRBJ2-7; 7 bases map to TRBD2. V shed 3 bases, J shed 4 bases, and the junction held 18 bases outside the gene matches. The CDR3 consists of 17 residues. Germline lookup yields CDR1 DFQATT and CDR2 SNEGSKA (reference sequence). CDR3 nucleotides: TGCAGTGCTAGTGAAAAACGACCGGGGTCGGGGGGATACGAGCAGTACTTC. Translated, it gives CSASEKRPGSGGYEQYF.

CDR3 DNA: TGTGCCAGCACCTCCGAACCGGGATTGAGCACTGAAGCTTTCTTT. Protein product: CASTSEPGLSTEAFF. The chain links TRBV3-1 (or the pseudogene TRBV3-2) to TRBJ1-1; D gene ambiguous. Germline V gene lookup returns CDR1 LGHDT and CDR2 YNNKEL (reference sequence). This CDR3 contains 15 residues. The V end lost 7 bases, the J end lost 4 bases, and 19 bases lay between the germline ends.